This TCR beta chain originates from a study of OX40 agonist ivuxolimab in advanced cancers. About the research overall: Cohort: more than 75% men, mean age about 60, aged roughly 23 to 79. Participants could have had prior anti-PD-1, anti-PD-L1 or anti-CTLA-4 therapy, and approximately 37% had some. Study findings and constraints: With doses of 0.1-3.0 mg/kg, partial responders showed among the lowest clonal expansion.

Sequencing was performed with immunoSEQ multiplex PCR; in TCRdb, only in-frame clones are kept and a portion is missing. The repertoire holds approximately 130,000 clones, under 95% seen once, with approximately 0.99% in the top ten. In regard to this clone: The target antigen is unknown.

This CDR3 is 14 amino acids long. The V end was cut by 7 bases, the J end by 0 bases, with 12 bases between. Germline-derived CDR1 and CDR2 are SGHRS and YFSETQ. The clonotype comes from an adult with an advanced solid tumor such as melanoma, head and neck, liver or kidney cancer. The sample here was CD4+ or CD8+ T cells sorted from blood, taken in a trial of the OX40 agonist ivuxolimab. This chain uses TRBV5-1 with TRBJ2-3; perhaps TRBD2 as D (6 bases). The CDR3 region has the DNA TGCGCCAGCGGGAGCGGGCCTAGCACAGATACGCAGTATTTT. Its protein is CASGSGPSTDTQYF.